This T cell receptor (beta chain) appears in the sequencing data of a study of type 1 and type 2 diabetes patients (TCRdb year 2016). Study-level background: Eight to ten type 1 diabetes patients, four type 2 diabetes patients and roughly 6 nondiabetic controls were recruited in China to form the cohort. The TCRbeta libraries underwent paired-end sequencing on Illumina HiSeq 2000 or MiSeq instruments. Altogether, about 20 million paired-end reads were produced across the whole study. Comparing approximately 21-cycle and approximately 23-cycle amplification showed similar V gene usage, suggesting similar primer efficiencies and random PCR bias. The study profiled TCRbeta repertoires by high-throughput sequencing to compare type 1 diabetes, type 2 diabetes and nondiabetic individuals. Throughout the study, CD4 or CD8 MicroBeads on MACS columns were used to positively select CD4+ and CD8+ T cells from PBMCs. Type 2 diabetes patients were included as a disease comparison group for the type 1 diabetes patients. Broader findings and caveats from the paper: V and J gene usage patterns of type 2 diabetes and control samples were highly correlated, averaging roughly 0.97 between samples. Only a few highly-expanded CD4+ clones (median one) were found in type 2 diabetes patients, and these clones made up a median approximately 3.7% of reads. In both CD4+ and CD8+ T cells, type 2 diabetes repertoires were highly diverse, with diversity significantly greater than that of type 1 diabetes repertoires. Because only a limited number of T2D and control samples were sequenced, some T1D-only HECs might also appear in more T2D or control samples. Age and gender were not matched between study groups, possibly biasing interpretation.

About this clonotype itself: This clone's antigen is unknown. No base quality information exists; no much larger clone differs at one position.

For sequencing, an Illumina MiSeq was employed. TCRbeta CDR3 amplification used genomic DNA from the sorted T cell subsets as template. Multiplex PCR with 30 forward and 13 reverse primers amplified the TCRbeta CDR3 region. PCR products were purified with AMPure XP beads, after which indices and adaptors were added in a second roughly 23-cycle PCR. Before sequencing, libraries were gel-purified with the QIAquick Gel Extraction Kit. In the source study's methods: FLASH was used to merge paired-end reads, and IgBLAST was used to align the merged reads to IMGT V, D and J germline references. Reads with below 70% alignment identity to germline references were discarded, leaving around 12,000,000 reads study-wide. Following IMGT definitions, CDR3 boundaries, reading frame and productivity were assigned. Clones at or above 1% of reads were defined as highly-expanded clones, and diversity was measured by normalized Shannon entropy. Unpaired two-tailed t-tests were used to test group differences in Shannon entropy. The public reads were run again by TCRdb, first through fastp at Q25 and then through MiXCR, and only productive beta chains were kept. Rows are combined by CDR3 protein, so each entry shows the most common genes and DNA. TCRdb, not the original authors, processed these V and J calls. This sample lists about 250,000 distinct CDR3 sequences; roughly 50% were detected once. Jointly, the top ten make up roughly 13% of the sample.

As encoded in the germline V gene (reference sequence), CDR1 is MNHNY while CDR2 is SVGAGI. V is pared back by 8 bases and J by 5 bases, with 9 bases lying between the germline termini. Spanning cysteine to phenylalanine, the CDR3 consists of 11 amino acids. CDR3 DNA is the only sequence kept; it has 33 bases, read in frame from the first base. Every diabetic patient fulfilled standard classification criteria for type 1 or type 2 diabetes, and glucose and C-peptide were evaluated using WHO-recommended methods. Donors with other autoimmune diseases or infections within the previous four weeks were excluded. An approximately 10-milliliter sample of peripheral blood was drawn from every participant. LymphoPrep density separation was used to isolate PBMCs.

Here the chain combines TRBV6-6 and TRBJ1-1; too little of a D gene remains to name it. This receptor was identified in a man between 18 and 29 years old with type 2 diabetes. The sample was peripheral blood mononuclear cells (PBMCs). The CDR3: CASGPATEAFF. The nucleotides are TGTGCCAGCGGCCCCGCGACTGAAGCTTTCTTT.